Presented here are 28 T cell receptor beta chains from one specimen sequenced in a study of blood T cell repertoires in COVID-19. Assay: immunoSEQ multiplex PCR; the TCRdb copy retains only in-frame clones and omits some. Among around 260,000 clones, 80% to 85% were seen once, and the ten largest hold around a sixth. Sequencing input: peripheral blood. These receptors all stem from a person aged 65-85 years with COVID-19, enrolled during active disease.

CDR3 sequence reads: CASSKTPQGASNEKLFF. CDR3 in DNA: TGTGCCAGCAGCAAGACTCCACAGGGGGCTTCTAATGAAAAACTGTTTTTT. V is TRBV11-2 and J is TRBJ1-4; 9 bases are shared with TRBD1. The germline V gene encodes CDR1 SGHAT and CDR2 FQNNGV. V shed 5 bases and J 3 bases; nucleotides not matched to a gene: 10. This CDR3 has 17 residues.

This clone was seen only once. This rearrangement joins TRBV30 to TRBJ2-7, with D possibly matching TRBD2 (5 bases). The V and J ends lost 1 base and 5 bases respectively, with 9 bases between them. Germline values: CDR1 GTSNPN, CDR2 SVGIG (reference sequence). CDR3 length equals 12 residues. The CDR3 DNA follows: TGTGCCTGGAGTGCCCCCGGGAACGAGCAGTACTTC. Residues: CAWSAPGNEQYF.

The genes are TRBV24-1 and TRBJ2-1; 7 nucleotides agree with TRBD2. V gave up 3 bases and J gave up 6 bases; unmatched junction bases: 7. Per germline, CDR1 KGHDR and CDR2 SFDVKD. The CDR3 runs 15 residues. For the CDR3, the DNA is TGTGCCACCAGTGATCGGAGCGGGAATCTCAATGAGCAGTTCTTC. Amino acids: CATSDRSGNLNEQFF.

This chain connects TRBV2 to TRBJ1-1, with D possibly matching TRBD1 (6 bases). The germline gives CDR1 SNHLY, CDR2 FYNNEI. The CDR3 totals 14 residues. With 5 bases removed from V and 6 bases from J, the gap between germline ends came to 16 bases. The CDR3, as DNA: TGTGCCAGCAGTTACCTGACAGGTTTGGCTGAAGCTTTCTTT. Amino acid sequence: CASSYLTGLAEAFF.

The CDR3 region is CASSSLKVAIYEQYF. DNA of the CDR3: TGTGCCAGCAGCTCCCTAAAGGTAGCGATCTACGAGCAGTACTTC. The J gene is TRBJ2-7, the V gene TRBV7-2, with D possibly TRBD2 on 5 matching bases. V dropped 4 bases and J dropped 3 bases, with 16 bases sitting between them. The CDR3 consists of 15 residues. The germline CDR1 and CDR2 sequences are SGHTA and FQGNSA. Full variable domain (missing parts from reference TRBV7-2 and TRBJ2-7): GAGVSQSPSNKVTEKGKDVELRCDPISGHTALYWYRQSLGQGLEFLIYFQGNSAPDKSGLPSDRFSAERTGGSVSTLTIQRTQQEDSAVYLCASSSLKVAIYEQYFGPGTRLTVT.

This chain joins TRBV5-5 and TRBJ1-5, with 10 bases fitting TRBD1. Germline V lookup: CDR1 SGHKS, CDR2 YYEKEE (reference sequence). The CDR3 sequence is 15 residues long. V shed 5 bases, J shed 5 bases, and the junction held 7 bases outside the gene matches. The CDR3 region is CASSPTGGWDQPQHF. The CDR3, as DNA: TGTGCCAGCAGTCCGACAGGGGGCTGGGATCAGCCCCAGCATTTT.

This chain uses TRBV19 with TRBJ2-5; TRBD1 aligns across 7 bases. CDR1 is LNHDA and CDR2 is SQIVND in the germline V gene (reference sequence). Trimming removed 1 base from V and 2 bases from J; junction bases left unmatched: 4. This CDR3 region has 15 residues. For the CDR3, the DNA is TGTGCCAGTAGTATAGGGGGGACAGCACAAGAGACCCAGTACTTC. Translating it yields CASSIGGTAQETQYF.

The V gene is TRBV7-2, the J gene TRBJ2-5, with D hard to call. Trimming took 5 bases from V and 2 from J, leaving 21 bases between them. The CDR3 runs 17 residues. The V gene's germline CDR1 is SGHTA and CDR2 FQGNSA. CDR3 coding DNA: TGTGCCAGCAGCCCTAAGGTAGCCACCAGCCTTCAAGAGACCCAGTACTTC. This codes for CASSPKVATSLQETQYF.

The chain carries TRBV9 and TRBJ2-5, with 10 positions matching TRBD2. This CDR3 region has 15 residues. The V gene's germline CDR1 is SGDLS and CDR2 YYNGEE. The V segment lost 3 bases and the J segment 5 bases; nucleotides outside the gene matches: 7. CDR3 sequence reads: CASSGLLAGVETQYF. In DNA form, the CDR3 reads TGTGCCAGCAGCGGTTTGCTAGCGGGAGTGGAGACCCAGTACTTC.

This clone was recorded a few times. This chain links TRBV19 with TRBJ1-5; the match to TRBD1 covers 8 bases. Germline trimming cut 7 bases from V and 3 bases from J; bases unmatched to any gene: 8. The CDR3 totals 15 residues. CDR1 and CDR2 (germline): LNHDA, SQIVND (reference sequence). In DNA form, the CDR3 reads TGTGCCAGTAATCCAGGGGGACAGGCCAATCAGCCCCAGCATTTT. Translating it yields CASNPGGQANQPQHF.

The chain uses TRBV27 and TRBJ2-7, with 8 bases lining up with TRBD1. Per germline, CDR1 MNHEY and CDR2 SMNVEV (reference sequence). V lost 4 bases to trimming and J lost 2 bases; unmatched junction nucleotides: 4. The CDR3 length is 14 residues. Written as DNA, the CDR3 is TGTGCCAGCAGTTCCACGGGACAGGCCTACGAGCAGTACTTC. The encoded protein is CASSSTGQAYEQYF.

This chain connects TRBV29-1 to TRBJ2-3; D is perhaps TRBD1 (5 bases). The CDR3 spans 15 residues. CDR1 SQVTM and CDR2 ANQGSEA come from the germline V gene. V dropped 2 bases and J dropped 0 bases, with 12 bases sitting between them. The CDR3 loop reads CSVESTETSTDTQYF. In nucleotides, the CDR3 is TGCAGCGTTGAATCGACAGAAACTAGCACAGATACGCAGTATTTT.

The chain joins TRBV7-8 to TRBJ1-3, with D tentatively TRBD1 (6 bases). This CDR3 is 17 amino acids long. Trimming shortened V by 1 base and J by 0 bases, and 13 bases separated the two germline ends. CDR1 and CDR2 (germline): SGHVS, FQNEAQ. CDR3 bases: TGTGCCAGCAGCTTAGTGGGGGCTGCTGTCTCTGGAAACACCATATATTTT. Translating gives CASSLVGAAVSGNTIYF.

The J gene is TRBJ1-1, the V gene TRBV7-2, with TRBD1 identical over 10 bases. Looked up from germline, CDR1 is SGHTA and CDR2 is FQGNSA. The J segment lost 4 bases and the V segment lost 1 base, leaving 6 bases of the junction unmatched. The CDR3 is made up of 16 amino acids. CDR3 region: CASSLEGRTGGTEAFF. The DNA of the CDR3 is TGTGCCAGCAGCTTAGAAGGGCGGACAGGGGGCACTGAAGCTTTCTTT.

The gene calls are TRBV5-1 and TRBJ1-1; no definite D call. The germline V gene encodes CDR1 SGHRS and CDR2 YFSETQ. The length of the CDR3 is 13 residues. Between the trimmed V and J ends, which lost 0 bases and 0 bases, there was a span of 3 bases. DNA for the CDR3: TGCGCCAGCAGCTTGGCTCTGAACACTGAAGCTTTCTTT. It specifies CASSLALNTEAFF.

The count of this clone is one. The chain carries TRBV7-6 and TRBJ2-5; 7 positions agree with TRBD1. With V trimmed by 4 bases and J by 5 bases, 10 bases remained unmatched. Germline-derived CDR1 and CDR2 are SGHVS and FNYEAQ. The CDR3 loop spans 15 amino acids. CDR3 DNA: TGTGCCAGCAGCTCACCCAGGGGGATTGGGGAGACCCAGTACTTC. Its translation is CASSSPRGIGETQYF.

The chain has TRBV24-1 and TRBJ2-2; D uncertain. The CDR3 extends over 13 amino acids. Trimming cost V 5 bases and J 6 bases, with 9 bases left between them. From germline, CDR1 is KGHDR and CDR2 SFDVKD. The CDR3 sequence is CATSVLAAGELFF. The CDR3 bases are TGTGCCACCAGTGTCTTGGCAGCCGGGGAGCTGTTTTTT.

The V and J genes are TRBV28 and TRBJ2-1, with 7 bases identical to TRBD2. Trimming removed 5 bases from V and 4 bases from J; junction bases left unmatched: 8. Looked up from germline, CDR1 is MDHEN and CDR2 is SYDVKM. The CDR3 sequence is 15 residues long. The CDR3 protein is CASSGRLAAYNEQFF. CDR3 bases: TGTGCCAGCAGTGGGAGGCTAGCGGCTTACAATGAGCAGTTCTTC.

The chain couples TRBV6-1 to TRBJ1-3; D is undetermined. Trimming took off 1 base at V and 0 bases at J, with 7 bases between the two ends. Per germline, CDR1 MNHNS and CDR2 SASEGT. The CDR3 is 15 amino acids. CDR3 amino acids: CASSEGLFSGNTIYF. In DNA form, the CDR3 reads TGTGCCAGCAGTGAAGGGCTCTTCTCTGGAAACACCATATATTTT.

This clone was detected only a few times. V and J are TRBV18 and TRBJ2-5; 14 nucleotides match TRBD2. CDR3 length: 16 amino acids. Per the germline V gene, CDR1 is KGHSH and CDR2 is LQKENI. Unmatched junction bases numbered 6, after V lost 5 bases and J lost 4 bases. In DNA, the CDR3 is TGTGCCAGCTCAAGGACTAGCGGGGGGTCTCGAGAGACCCAGTACTTC. Its protein is CASSRTSGGSRETQYF.

The chain couples TRBV30 to TRBJ1-5, with 7 nucleotides matching TRBD1. The J segment lost 1 base and the V segment lost 3 bases, leaving 3 bases of the junction unmatched. The CDR3 runs 14 residues. The germline V gene has CDR1 GTSNPN and CDR2 SVGIG (reference sequence). CDR3 sequence reads: CAWRIQGSNQPQHF. The CDR3 DNA reads TGTGCCTGGAGAATACAGGGGAGCAATCAGCCCCAGCATTTT.

V gene TRBV21-1 combines with J gene TRBJ2-2; the table's D call, TRBD1, was not checked against the DNA. TRBV21-1 is labeled a pseudogene. This CDR3 comprises 15 residues. CDR3 nucleotide sequence: TGTGCCAGCAGCATCGGAAGGGGCGACACCGGGGAGCTGTTTTTT. Translated, it gives CASSIGRGDTGELFF.

The chain is built from TRBV30 and TRBJ1-1; D is unclear. The CDR3 consists of 13 residues. Germline V gives CDR1 GTSNPN, CDR2 SVGIG (reference sequence). V was trimmed by 3 bases and J by 6 bases, leaving 14 bases between them. The CDR3 loop is CAWSRRSDAEAFF. In DNA, the CDR3 is TGTGCCTGGAGCCGGAGGAGTGACGCTGAAGCTTTCTTT.

This clone showed up just once. The chain is built from TRBV28 and TRBJ2-3; 10 bases fit TRBD1. V dropped 5 bases and J dropped 8; count of bases not matched to a gene: 13. CDR3 length: 16 amino acids. Germline loops: CDR1 MDHEN, CDR2 SYDVKM. CDR3 nucleotides: TGTGCCAGCAGTGGCTCCGGGACAGGGGCCCATGTTACGCAGTATTTT. Protein sequence: CASSGSGTGAHVTQYF. Supplemented by reference TRBV28 and TRBJ2-3, the full variable domain reads DVKVTQSSRYLVKRTGEKVFLECVQDMDHENMFWYRQDPGLGLRLIYFSYDVKMKEKGDIPEGYSVSREKKERFSLILESASTNQTSMYLCASSGSGTGAHVTQYFGPGTRLTVL.

The count of this clone is one. The rearrangement links TRBV5-1 to TRBJ2-5, with 9 bases aligning to TRBD1. In germline, CDR1 is SGHRS, CDR2 YFSETQ. V dropped 3 bases and J dropped 1; count of bases not matched to a gene: 7. The CDR3 runs to 16 residues. The CDR3 DNA sequence: TGCGCCAGCAGCTCCACAGACAGGGGGACCCAAGAGACCCAGTACTTC. Translated, it gives CASSSTDRGTQETQYF.

The rearrangement uses TRBV7-3 and TRBJ2-1; D remains unclear. The CDR3 spans 14 residues. V was trimmed by 1 base and J by 4 bases, leaving 8 bases between them. CDR1 and CDR2 from the germline V gene are SGHTA and FQGTGA. The CDR3 DNA reads as TGTGCCAGCAGCTTAAGTACAACATACAATGAGCAGTTCTTC. Amino acid sequence: CASSLSTTYNEQFF.

This clone was observed a single time. The gene calls are TRBV5-1 and TRBJ1-5, with D unresolved. There are 13 residues in the CDR3. The germline V and J ends were trimmed by 2 bases and 0 bases, with 3 bases remaining between them. Germline V gene sequence: CDR1 SGHRS, CDR2 YFSETQ. The CDR3 DNA is TGCGCCAGCAGCTTTAATAGCAATCAGCCCCAGCATTTT. It translates to CASSFNSNQPQHF.

The chain employs TRBV5-4 and TRBJ2-4; D unclear. Deletions cut 5 bases from V and 7 bases from J, with 10 bases between. The CDR3 sequence is 12 residues long. CDR1 is SGHNT, CDR2 YYREEE, per germline (reference sequence). This chain's CDR3 is CASRSDSNIQYF. The CDR3 nucleotides are TGTGCCAGCAGATCAGACTCTAACATTCAGTACTTC.